Listed below are T cell receptor beta chains from one sample, sequenced in a study of blood T cell repertoires in COVID-19. The method was immunoSEQ multiplex PCR; TCRdb's version includes in-frame clones alone and lacks a portion of them. The sample lists about 74,000 clones; 84% were seen once. The sequenced material came from peripheral blood. These receptors were taken from a man between 70 and 80 years old with acute or convalescent COVID-19. CDR3s leave out the opening cysteine and the closing phenylalanine or tryptophan.

V gene,J gene,CDR3 protein
TRBV19,TRBJ1-1,ASRPTGSPEAF
TRBV5-1,TRBJ2-2,ASKTGGSTGELF
TRBV25-1,TRBJ2-1,ASSEPGTSRGNEQF
TRBV19,TRBJ2-7,ASSTVAGYYEQY
TRBV2,TRBJ1-5,ASVEDTSNQPQH
TRBV18,TRBJ2-3,ASSPGSRSDTQY
TRBV9,TRBJ1-2,ASSVGGGNNYGYT
TRBV11-2,TRBJ1-2,ASSLAGGGNYGYT
TRBV7-6,TRBJ1-1,ASSLTGQGTEAF
TRBV4-1,TRBJ2-2,ASSLSPGQNTGELF
TRBV5-1,TRBJ2-7,ASSLGVTWDTVFYEQY
TRBV9,TRBJ1-1,ASSPGTGSPTEAF
TRBV7-2,TRBJ2-1,ASSSILGGGLNEQF
TRBV29-1,TRBJ1-2,SAHEGAGGYT
TRBV4-3,TRBJ2-7,ASSHGSSYEQY
TRBV11-2,TRBJ1-1,ASSLSDGETVEAF
TRBV30,TRBJ2-1,AWSAGLAPLVSVYNEQF
TRBV29-1,TRBJ2-1,SAPSGGAGPYNEQF
TRBV10-2,TRBJ1-4,ASSEFGATNEKLF
TRBV5-6,TRBJ2-1,ASSSDLYNEQF
TRBV20-1,TRBJ1-1,SASRGTEAF
TRBV29-1,TRBJ1-2,SVPQGDYGYT
TRBV19,TRBJ2-7,ASSLGDRGNEQY
TRBV27,TRBJ2-7,ASRGTGSYEQY
TRBV5-5,TRBJ1-3,ASSPATPSSGNTIY
TRBV29-1,TRBJ2-4,SATTGRRAKNIQY
TRBV11-3,TRBJ2-2,ASSLTGGTGELF
TRBV6-5,TRBJ1-5,ATRTGSNQPQH
TRBV2,TRBJ1-4,ASNFDGNEKLF
TRBV5-1,TRBJ2-1,ASSLVGTTDNEQF
TRBV2,TRBJ2-2,ASSSSGAGRKTGELF
TRBV21-1,TRBJ2-1,ASSKRLWPLAYNEQF
TRBV5-1,TRBJ2-1,ASSPSEAARYNEQF